What follows is one T cell receptor beta chain and its context. Germline values: CDR1 SQVTM, CDR2 ANQGSEA. V lost 4 bases and J lost 6; bases outside the gene matches: 4. The CDR3 runs to 12 residues. The source of the sample is a study of T cell changes during pregnancy in multiple sclerosis. Libraries were prepared by immunoSEQ multiplex PCR; TCRdb keeps only in-frame clonotypes and omits some of them. The sample includes some 70,000 clones, just over 90% seen only once; the top ten take around 1.3%. The sequence came from a female donor in good health, enrolled as a control in a pregnancy study. The chain combines TRBV29-1 with TRBJ2-7; the match to TRBD1 covers 9 bases. The sequencing here drew on peripheral blood, taken in the second trimester of pregnancy. The CDR3 nucleotides read TGCAGCGTTGGGCCGACAGGGGGCGAGCAGTACTTC. Residues: CSVGPTGGEQYF.